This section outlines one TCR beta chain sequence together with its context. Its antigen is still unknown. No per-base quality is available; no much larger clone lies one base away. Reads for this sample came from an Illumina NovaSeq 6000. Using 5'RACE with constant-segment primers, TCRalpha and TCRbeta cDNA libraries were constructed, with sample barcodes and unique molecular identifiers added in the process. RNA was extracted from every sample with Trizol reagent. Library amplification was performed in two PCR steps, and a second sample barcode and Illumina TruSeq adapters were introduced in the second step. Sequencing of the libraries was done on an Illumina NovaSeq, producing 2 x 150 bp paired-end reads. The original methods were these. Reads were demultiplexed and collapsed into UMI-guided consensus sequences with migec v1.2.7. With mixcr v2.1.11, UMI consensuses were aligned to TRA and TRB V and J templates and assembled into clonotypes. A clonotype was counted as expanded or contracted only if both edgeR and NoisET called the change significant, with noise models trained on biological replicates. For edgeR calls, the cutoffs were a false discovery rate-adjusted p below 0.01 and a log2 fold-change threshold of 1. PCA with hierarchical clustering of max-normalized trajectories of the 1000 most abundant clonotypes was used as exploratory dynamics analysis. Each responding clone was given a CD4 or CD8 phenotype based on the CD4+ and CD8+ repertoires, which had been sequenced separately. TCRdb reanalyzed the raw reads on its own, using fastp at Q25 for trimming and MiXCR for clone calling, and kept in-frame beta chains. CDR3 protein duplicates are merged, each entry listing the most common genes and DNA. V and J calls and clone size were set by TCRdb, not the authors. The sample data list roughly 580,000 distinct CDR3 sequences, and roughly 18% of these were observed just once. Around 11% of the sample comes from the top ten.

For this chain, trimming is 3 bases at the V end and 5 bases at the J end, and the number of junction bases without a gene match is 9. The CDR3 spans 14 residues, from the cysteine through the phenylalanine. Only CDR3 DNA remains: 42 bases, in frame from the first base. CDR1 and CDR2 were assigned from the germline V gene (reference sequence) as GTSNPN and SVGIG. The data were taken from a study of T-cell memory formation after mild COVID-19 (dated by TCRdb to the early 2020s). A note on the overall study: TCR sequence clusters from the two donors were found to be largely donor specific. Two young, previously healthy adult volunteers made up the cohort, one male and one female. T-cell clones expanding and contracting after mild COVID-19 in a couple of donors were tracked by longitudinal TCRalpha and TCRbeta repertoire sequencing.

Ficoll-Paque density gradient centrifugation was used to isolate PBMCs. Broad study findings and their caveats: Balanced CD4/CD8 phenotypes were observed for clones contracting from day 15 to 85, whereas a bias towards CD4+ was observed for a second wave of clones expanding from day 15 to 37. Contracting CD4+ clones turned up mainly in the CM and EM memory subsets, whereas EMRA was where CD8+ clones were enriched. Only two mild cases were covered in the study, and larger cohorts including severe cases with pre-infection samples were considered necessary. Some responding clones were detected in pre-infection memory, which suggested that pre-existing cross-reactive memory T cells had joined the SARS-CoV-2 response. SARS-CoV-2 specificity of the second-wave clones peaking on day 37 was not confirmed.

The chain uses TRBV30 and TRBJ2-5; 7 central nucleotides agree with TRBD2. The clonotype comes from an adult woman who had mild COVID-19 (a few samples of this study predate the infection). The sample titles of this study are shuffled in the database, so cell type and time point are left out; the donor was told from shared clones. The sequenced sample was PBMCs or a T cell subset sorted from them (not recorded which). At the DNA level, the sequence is TGTGCCTGGAGATGGGGGGGGGAAAGGGAGACCCAGTACTTC. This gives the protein CAWRWGGERETQYF.